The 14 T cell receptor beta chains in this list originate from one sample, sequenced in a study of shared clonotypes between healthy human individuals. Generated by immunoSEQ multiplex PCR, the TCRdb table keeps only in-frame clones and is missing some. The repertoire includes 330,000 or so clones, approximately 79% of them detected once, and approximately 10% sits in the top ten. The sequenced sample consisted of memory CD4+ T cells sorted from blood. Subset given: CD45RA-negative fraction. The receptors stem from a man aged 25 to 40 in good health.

CDR3 loop: CASSQPGQWETQYF. The CDR3 DNA sequence: TGTGCCAGCAGCCAGCCGGGACAATGGGAGACCCAGTACTTC. V gene TRBV7-2 combines with J gene TRBJ2-5; possibly TRBD1 for D (6 bases). The CDR3 loop spans 14 amino acids. Germline V gene data show CDR1 as SGHTA and CDR2 as FQGNSA. Trimming took off 5 bases at V and 5 bases at J, with 15 bases between the two ends.

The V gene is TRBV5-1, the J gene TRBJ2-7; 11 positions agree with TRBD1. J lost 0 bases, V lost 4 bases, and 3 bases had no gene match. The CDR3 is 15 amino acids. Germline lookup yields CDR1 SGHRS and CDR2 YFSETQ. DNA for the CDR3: TGCGCCAGCAGCAGGGGGACAGGGGGCTCCTACGAGCAGTACTTC. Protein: CASSRGTGGSYEQYF.

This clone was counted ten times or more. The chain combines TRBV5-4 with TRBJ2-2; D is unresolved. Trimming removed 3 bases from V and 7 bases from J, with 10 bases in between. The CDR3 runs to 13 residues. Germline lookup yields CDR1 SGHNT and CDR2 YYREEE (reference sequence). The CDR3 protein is CASSSAYNGELFF. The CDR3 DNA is TGTGCCAGCAGCTCAGCTTATAACGGGGAGCTGTTTTTT. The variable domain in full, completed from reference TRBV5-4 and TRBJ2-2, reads ETGVTQSPTHLIKTRGQQVTLRCSSQSGHNTVSWYQQALGQGPQFIFQYYREEENGRGNFPPRFSGLQFPNYSSELNVNALELDDSALYLCASSSAYNGELFFGEGSRLTVL.

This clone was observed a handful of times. The CDR3 DNA is TGTGCCTGGAGCGGACGAGGGGAACGGGCGTATAGCAATCAGCCCCAGCATTTT. Translation: CAWSGRGERAYSNQPQHF. The chain uses TRBV30 and TRBJ1-5, with a weak D call TRBD1 (5 bases). The CDR3 has 18 residues. CDR1 GTSNPN and CDR2 SVGIG come from the germline V gene (reference sequence). V was shortened by 3 bases and J by 0 bases, with 21 bases between the two germline ends. Supplemented by reference TRBV30 and TRBJ1-5, the full variable domain reads SQTIHQWPATLVQPVGSPLSLECTVEGTSNPNLYWYRQAAGRGLQLLFYSVGIGQISSEVPQNLSASRPQDRQFILSSKKLLLSDSGFYLCAWSGRGERAYSNQPQHFGDGTRLSIL.

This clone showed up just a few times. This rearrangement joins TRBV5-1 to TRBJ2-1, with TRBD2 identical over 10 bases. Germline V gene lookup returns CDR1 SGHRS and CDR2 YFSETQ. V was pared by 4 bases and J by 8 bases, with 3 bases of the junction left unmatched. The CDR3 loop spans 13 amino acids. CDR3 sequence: CASSPSGSYEQFF. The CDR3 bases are TGCGCCAGCAGCCCTAGCGGGAGCTATGAGCAGTTCTTC.

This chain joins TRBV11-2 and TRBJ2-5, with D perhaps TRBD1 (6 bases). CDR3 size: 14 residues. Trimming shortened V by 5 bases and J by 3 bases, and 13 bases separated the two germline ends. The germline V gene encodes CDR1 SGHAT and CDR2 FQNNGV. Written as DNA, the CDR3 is TGTGCCAGCAGCCGTACGGGACACAAAGAGACCCAGTACTTC. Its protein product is CASSRTGHKETQYF.

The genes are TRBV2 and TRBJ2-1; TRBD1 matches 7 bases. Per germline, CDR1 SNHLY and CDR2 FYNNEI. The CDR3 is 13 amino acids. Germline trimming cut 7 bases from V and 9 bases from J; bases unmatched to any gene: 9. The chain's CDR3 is CASTPGQSPEQFF. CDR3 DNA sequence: TGTGCCAGCACTCCGGGACAGTCTCCTGAGCAGTTCTTC.

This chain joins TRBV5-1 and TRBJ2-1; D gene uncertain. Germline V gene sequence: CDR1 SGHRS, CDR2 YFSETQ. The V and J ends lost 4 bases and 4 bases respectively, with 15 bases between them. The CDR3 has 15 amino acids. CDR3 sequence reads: CASSRSGPGYNEQFF. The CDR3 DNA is TGCGCCAGCAGCCGAAGTGGCCCTGGGTACAATGAGCAGTTCTTC. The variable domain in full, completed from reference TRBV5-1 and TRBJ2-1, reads KAGVTQTPRYLIKTRGQQVTLSCSPISGHRSVSWYQQTPGQGLQFLFEYFSETQRNKGNFPGRFSGRQFSNSRSEMNVSTLELGDSALYLCASSRSGPGYNEQFFGPGTRLTVL.

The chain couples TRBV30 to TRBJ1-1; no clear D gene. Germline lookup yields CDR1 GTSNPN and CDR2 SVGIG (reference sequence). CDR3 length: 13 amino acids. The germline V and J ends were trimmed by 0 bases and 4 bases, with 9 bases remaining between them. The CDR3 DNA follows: TGTGCCTGGAGTGTCAGGACGAGCACTGAAGCTTTCTTT. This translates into CAWSVRTSTEAFF.

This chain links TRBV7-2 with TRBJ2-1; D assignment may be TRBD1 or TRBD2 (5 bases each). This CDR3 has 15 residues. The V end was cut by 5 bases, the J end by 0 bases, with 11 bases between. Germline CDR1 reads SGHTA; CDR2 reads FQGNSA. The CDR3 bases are TGTGCCAGCAGCCGGGGCCCTGTCTCCTACAATGAGCAGTTCTTC. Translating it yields CASSRGPVSYNEQFF.

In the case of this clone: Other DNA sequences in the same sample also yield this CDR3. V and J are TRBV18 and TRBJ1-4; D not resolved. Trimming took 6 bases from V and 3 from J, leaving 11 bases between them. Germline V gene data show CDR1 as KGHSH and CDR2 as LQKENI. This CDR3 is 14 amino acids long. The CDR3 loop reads CASSPGAANEKLFF. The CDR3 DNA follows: TGTGCCAGCTCTCCCGGAGCGGCTAATGAAAAACTGTTTTTT.

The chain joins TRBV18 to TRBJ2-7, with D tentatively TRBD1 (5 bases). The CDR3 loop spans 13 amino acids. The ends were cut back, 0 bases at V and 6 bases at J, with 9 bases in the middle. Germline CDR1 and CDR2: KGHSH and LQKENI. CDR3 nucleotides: TGTGCCAGCTCACCACCGGGCAGGGTCGAGCAGTACTTC. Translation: CASSPPGRVEQYF. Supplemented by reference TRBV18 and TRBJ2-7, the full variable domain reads NAGVMQNPRHLVRRRGQEARLRCSPMKGHSHVYWYRQLPEEGLKFMVYLQKENIIDESGMPKERFSAEFPKEGPSILRIQQVVRGDSAAYFCASSPPGRVEQYFGPGTRLTVT.

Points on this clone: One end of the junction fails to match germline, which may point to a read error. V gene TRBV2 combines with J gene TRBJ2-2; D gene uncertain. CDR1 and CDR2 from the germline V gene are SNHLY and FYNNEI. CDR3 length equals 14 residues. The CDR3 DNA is TGTGCCAGCAGGGAAGCCGAGGTGGCCGGGGAGCTGTTTTTT. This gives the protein CASREAEVAGELFF.

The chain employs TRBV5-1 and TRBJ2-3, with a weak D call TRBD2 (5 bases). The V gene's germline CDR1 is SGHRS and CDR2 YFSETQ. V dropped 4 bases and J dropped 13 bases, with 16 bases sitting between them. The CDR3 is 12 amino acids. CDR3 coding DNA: TGCGCCAGCAGCCCACGGGGTCACCGGAAGTATTTT. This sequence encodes CASSPRGHRKYF.